A selection of T cell receptor beta chains follows, all from one sample in a study of shared clonotypes between healthy human individuals. Repertoires were generated with immunoSEQ multiplex PCR, while TCRdb's copy carries only in-frame clones and drops some. The data show 560,000 or so clones, about 96% seen once. Source material: naive CD8+ T cells sorted from blood. The receptor source for this set is a woman in her twenties or thirties in good health. Each CDR3 is given with its conserved first and last residue. D genes are given only for firm matches. Part of the rows lack a size; the others show once, few, many or a class for expanded clones.

cdr3_nt cdr3_aa clone_size d_call j_call v_call
TGTGCCAGCAGCCCCCCTTCGGGGGCCTACGAGCAGTACTTC CASSPPSGAYEQYF . . TRBJ2-7 TRBV16
TGTGCCAGCAGCTTGAGGTTTGATCCCAAGATGAACACTGAAGCTTTCTTT CASSLRFDPKMNTEAFF . . TRBJ1-1 TRBV5-6
TGTGCCAGTAGTATAGAGCAGACAAGCAATCAGCCCCAGCATTTT CASSIEQTSNQPQHF . . TRBJ1-5 TRBV19
TGCAGCGTTGAAGATCGGGCCTACGAGCAGTACTTC CSVEDRAYEQYF . . TRBJ2-7 TRBV29-1
TGTGCCAGCAGTCTACGACAGGGTTTAACCTCTGGAAACACCATATATTTT CASSLRQGLTSGNTIYF . TRBD1 TRBJ1-3 TRBV28
TGTGCCAGCAGCCAAGATGGAATGGCGGGTAAACTTTCCTACGAGCAGTACTTC CASSQDGMAGKLSYEQYF . . TRBJ2-7 TRBV4-2
TGTGCCACCAGCGCGGGACAGGGCTTTAATTACGAGCAGTACTTC CATSAGQGFNYEQYF . TRBD1 TRBJ2-7 TRBV15
TGTGCCAGCAGCTCCCGGACTAGCACCAGCTCCTACAATGAGCAGTTCTTC CASSSRTSTSSYNEQFF . TRBD2 TRBJ2-1 TRBV5-6
TGTGCCAGCCCGGGAGCGGCCTACGAGCAGTACTTC CASPGAAYEQYF . . TRBJ2-7 TRBV6-1
TGCAGCGGACAGGGGAACACTGAAGCTTTCTTT CSGQGNTEAFF . TRBD1 TRBJ1-1 TRBV29-1
TGCGCCAGCAGCTGGGGCAGGGGGCGGGTAAGTGAGCAGTTCTTC CASSWGRGRVSEQFF . TRBD1 TRBJ2-1 TRBV5-1
TGTGCCAGCAGTTTTCGCCTACCAAACACTGAAGCTTTCTTT CASSFRLPNTEAFF . . TRBJ1-1 TRBV28
TGTGCCAGCAGTTCAGGGGACAGGGTTATTGAAAAACTGTTTTTT CASSSGDRVIEKLFF . TRBD1 TRBJ1-4 TRBV28
TGTGCCAGCTCACCCGGACAGGGACGTTGGTACGAGCAGTACTTC CASSPGQGRWYEQYF . TRBD1 TRBJ2-7 TRBV18
TGTGCCAGCAGTCACAGGGAGGCTAGGGCCAACGTCCTGACTTTC CASSHREARANVLTF . . TRBJ2-6 TRBV28
TGTGCCAGCAGTTTATGGGCCAAAGGCAATCAGCCCCAGCATTTT CASSLWAKGNQPQHF . . TRBJ1-5 TRBV28
TGTGCCAGCAGCGCGCCTGAGGGTACTGAAAAACTGTTTTTT CASSAPEGTEKLFF . . TRBJ1-4 TRBV7-9
TGCGCCAGCAGTGAAGGGGCTCCGGGACTAGCGGGAGTGAGAGAAGAGACCCAGTACTTC CASSEGAPGLAGVREETQYF . TRBD2 TRBJ2-5 TRBV10-2
TGTGCCAGAAGCTTACCGGGCAGTAGAAATCAGCCCCAGCATTTT CARSLPGSRNQPQHF once . TRBJ1-5 TRBV5-3
TGTGCCAGCAAAACGACAGGGATGAATGGCTACACCTTC CASKTTGMNGYTF . TRBD1 TRBJ1-2 TRBV6-5
TGCGCCAGCAGGGGCCGACAGAACACTGAAGCTTTCTTT CASRGRQNTEAFF . . TRBJ1-1 TRBV10-2
TGTGCCAGCAGTATTGGGTTCGGCACTGAAGCTTTCTTT CASSIGFGTEAFF . . TRBJ1-1 TRBV27
TGTGCCAGCAGCTTGGACGGTAGCTCCTACAATGAGCAGTTCTTC CASSLDGSSYNEQFF . . TRBJ2-1 TRBV7-6
TGTGCCAGCAATCCGACAGGGACTATATACAATGAGCAGTTCTTC CASNPTGTIYNEQFF . . TRBJ2-1 TRBV6-1
TGTGCCAGTAGTATAAGTGACAAGCCCTACGAGCAGTACTTC CASSISDKPYEQYF . . TRBJ2-7 TRBV19
TGTGCCAGTTATGAATTTTGGGGGAGATGCCTGTCCTACGAGCAGTACTTC CASYEFWGRCLSYEQYF . . TRBJ2-7 TRBV12-1
TGTGCCACCAGCAGTTCGCCTAGCGTTTCCTACGAGCAGTACTTC CATSSSPSVSYEQYF once . TRBJ2-7 TRBV15
TGTGCCAGCAGTTCCGGGACTAGCGGCAGGGATACGCAGTATTTT CASSSGTSGRDTQYF . TRBD2 TRBJ2-3 TRBV27
TGCGCCAGCAGTTCTGGACTAGCGGGGGCCTACAATGAGCAGTTCTTC CASSSGLAGAYNEQFF . TRBD2 TRBJ2-1 TRBV10-1
TGTGCCAGCAGTCTTGTAGGGGCAGTGGACTACAATGAGCAGTTCTTC CASSLVGAVDYNEQFF . . TRBJ2-1 TRBV27
TGTGCCAGCACCCCACGGGTGGGGAGCTACGAGCAGTACTTC CASTPRVGSYEQYF . . TRBJ2-7 TRBV28
TGTGCCAGCAGCGGCGCTAGCGGTTTGAGGTACGAGCAGTACTTC CASSGASGLRYEQYF . TRBD2 TRBJ2-7 TRBV5-4
TGTGCCAGCAGCACAGACAATGAGCAGTTCTTC CASSTDNEQFF . . TRBJ2-1 TRBV5-6
TGTGCCTGGGCCCACAGCAACTATGGCTACACCTTC CAWAHSNYGYTF . . TRBJ1-2 TRBV30